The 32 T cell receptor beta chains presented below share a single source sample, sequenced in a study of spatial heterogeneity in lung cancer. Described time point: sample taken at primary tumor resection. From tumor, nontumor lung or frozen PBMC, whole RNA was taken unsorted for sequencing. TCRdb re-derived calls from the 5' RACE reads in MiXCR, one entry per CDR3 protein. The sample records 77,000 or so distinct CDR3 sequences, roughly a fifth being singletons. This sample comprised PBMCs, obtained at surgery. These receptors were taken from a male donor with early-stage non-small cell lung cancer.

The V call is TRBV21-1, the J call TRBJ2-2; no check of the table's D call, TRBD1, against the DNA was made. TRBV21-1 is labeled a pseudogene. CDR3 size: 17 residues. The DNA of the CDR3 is TGTGCCAGCAGCCGGACAGGAGACGTTTCGGGGCCCGGGGAGCTGTTTTTT. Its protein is CASSRTGDVSGPGELFF.

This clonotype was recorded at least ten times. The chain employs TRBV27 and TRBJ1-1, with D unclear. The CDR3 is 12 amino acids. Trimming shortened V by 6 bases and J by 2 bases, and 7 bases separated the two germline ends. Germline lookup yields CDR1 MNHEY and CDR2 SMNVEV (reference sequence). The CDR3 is CASREGNTEAFF. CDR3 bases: TGTGCCAGCAGGGAGGGAAACACTGAAGCTTTCTTT.

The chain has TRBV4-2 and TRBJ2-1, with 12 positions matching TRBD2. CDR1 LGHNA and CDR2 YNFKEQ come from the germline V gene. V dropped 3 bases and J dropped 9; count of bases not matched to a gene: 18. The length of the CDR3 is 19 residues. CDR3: CASSQDYSGLAGGRIEQFF. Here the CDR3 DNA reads TGTGCCAGCAGCCAGGACTACTCGGGGCTAGCGGGGGGGCGAATTGAGCAGTTCTTC.

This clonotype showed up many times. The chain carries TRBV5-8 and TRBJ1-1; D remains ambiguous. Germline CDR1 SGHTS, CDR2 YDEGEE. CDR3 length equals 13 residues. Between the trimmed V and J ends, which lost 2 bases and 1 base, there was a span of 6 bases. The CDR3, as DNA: TGTGCCAGCAGCTTACGGCAGAACACTGAAGCTTTCTTT. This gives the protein CASSLRQNTEAFF.

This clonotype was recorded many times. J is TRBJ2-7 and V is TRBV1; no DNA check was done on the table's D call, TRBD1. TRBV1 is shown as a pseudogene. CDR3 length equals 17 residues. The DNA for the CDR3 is TGCACCAGCAGCCAAGACTCCCGGTACAGAAGCTCCTACGAGCAGTACTTC. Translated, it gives CTSSQDSRYRSSYEQYF.

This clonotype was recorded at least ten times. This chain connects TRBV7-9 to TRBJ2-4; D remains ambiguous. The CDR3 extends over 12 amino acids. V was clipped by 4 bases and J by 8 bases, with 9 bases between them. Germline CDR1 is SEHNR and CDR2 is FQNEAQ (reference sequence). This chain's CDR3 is CASSSRLDIQYF. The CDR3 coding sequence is TGTGCCAGCAGCTCCCGTCTAGACATTCAGTACTTC. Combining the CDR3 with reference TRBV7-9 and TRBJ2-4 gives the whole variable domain DTGVSQNPRHKITKRGQNVTFRCDPISEHNRLYWYRQTLGQGPEFLTYFQNEAQLEKSRLLSDRFSAERPKGSFSTLEIQRTEQGDSAMYLCASSSRLDIQYFGAGTRLSVL.

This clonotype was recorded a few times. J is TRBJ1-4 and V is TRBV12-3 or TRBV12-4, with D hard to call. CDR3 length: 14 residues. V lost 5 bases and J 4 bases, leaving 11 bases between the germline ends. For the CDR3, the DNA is TGTGCCAGCAGTACGGACGGCCATAATGAAAAACTGTTTTTT. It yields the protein CASSTDGHNEKLFF.

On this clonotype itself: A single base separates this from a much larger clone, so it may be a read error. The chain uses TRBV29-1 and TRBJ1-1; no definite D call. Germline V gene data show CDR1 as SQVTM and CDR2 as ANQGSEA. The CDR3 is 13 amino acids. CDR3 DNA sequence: TGCGTGGGTGCAGGTGACATGAACACTGAAGCTTTCTTT. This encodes CVGAGDMNTEAFF.

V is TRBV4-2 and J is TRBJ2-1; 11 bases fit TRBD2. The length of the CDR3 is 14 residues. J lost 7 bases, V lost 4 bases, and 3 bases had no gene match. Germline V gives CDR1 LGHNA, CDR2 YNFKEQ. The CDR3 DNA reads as TGTGCCAGCAGCCGCGGGACTAGCGGTAATGAGCAGTTCTTC. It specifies CASSRGTSGNEQFF.

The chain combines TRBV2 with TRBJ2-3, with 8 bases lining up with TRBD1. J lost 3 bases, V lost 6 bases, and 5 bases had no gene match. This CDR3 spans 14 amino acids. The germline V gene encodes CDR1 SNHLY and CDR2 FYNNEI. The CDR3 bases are TGTGCCAGCAGGGACAGGGAATCAACAGATACGCAGTATTTT. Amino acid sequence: CASRDRESTDTQYF.

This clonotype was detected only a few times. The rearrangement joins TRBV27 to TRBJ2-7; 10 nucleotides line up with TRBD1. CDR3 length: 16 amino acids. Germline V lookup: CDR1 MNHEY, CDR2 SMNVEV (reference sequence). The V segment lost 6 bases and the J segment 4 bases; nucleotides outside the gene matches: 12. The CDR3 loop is CASRLPSGTGEYEQYF. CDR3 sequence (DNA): TGTGCCAGCAGACTCCCATCCGGGACAGGGGAATACGAGCAGTACTTC.

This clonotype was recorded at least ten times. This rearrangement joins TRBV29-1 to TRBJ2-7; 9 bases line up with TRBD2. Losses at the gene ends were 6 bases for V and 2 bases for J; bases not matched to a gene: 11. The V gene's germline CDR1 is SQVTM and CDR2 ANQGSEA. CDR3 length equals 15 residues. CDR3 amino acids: CSVDKSTSGTYEQYF. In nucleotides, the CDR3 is TGCAGCGTCGATAAGTCGACTAGCGGCACCTACGAGCAGTACTTC.

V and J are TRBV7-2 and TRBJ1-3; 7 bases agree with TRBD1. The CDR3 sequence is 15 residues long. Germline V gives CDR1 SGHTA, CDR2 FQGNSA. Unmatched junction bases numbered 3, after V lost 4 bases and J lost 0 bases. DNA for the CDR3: TGTGCCAGCAGCTCCCGACAGGGCTCTGGAAACACCATATATTTT. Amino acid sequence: CASSSRQGSGNTIYF.

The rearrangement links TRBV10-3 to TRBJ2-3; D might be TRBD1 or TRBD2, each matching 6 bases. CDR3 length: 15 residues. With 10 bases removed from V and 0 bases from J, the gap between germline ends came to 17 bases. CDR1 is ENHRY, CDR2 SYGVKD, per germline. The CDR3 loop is CATSPQGTSTDTQYF. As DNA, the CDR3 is TGTGCCACCAGCCCCCAGGGGACTAGCACAGATACGCAGTATTTT.

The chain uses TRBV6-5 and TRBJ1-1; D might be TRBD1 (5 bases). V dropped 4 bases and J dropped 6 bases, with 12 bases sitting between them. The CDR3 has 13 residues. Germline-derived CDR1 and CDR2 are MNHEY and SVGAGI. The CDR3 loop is CASSSGWAAEAFF. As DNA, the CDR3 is TGTGCCAGCAGTTCAGGGTGGGCGGCTGAAGCTTTCTTT.

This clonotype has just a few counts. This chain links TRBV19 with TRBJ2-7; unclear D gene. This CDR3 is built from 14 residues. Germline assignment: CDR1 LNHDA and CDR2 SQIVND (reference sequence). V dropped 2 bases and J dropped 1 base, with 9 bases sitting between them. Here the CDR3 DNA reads TGTGCCAGTAGTATAAGTGAAAATTCCTACGAGCAGTACTTC. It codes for CASSISENSYEQYF.

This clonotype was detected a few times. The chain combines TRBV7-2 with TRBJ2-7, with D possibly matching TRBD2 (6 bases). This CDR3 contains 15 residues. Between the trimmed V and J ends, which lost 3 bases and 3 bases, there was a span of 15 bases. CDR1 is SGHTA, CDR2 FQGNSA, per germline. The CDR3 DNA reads TGTGCCAGCAGCTTGGGCCTTAGCGGCCTCTACGAGCAGTACTTC. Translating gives CASSLGLSGLYEQYF.

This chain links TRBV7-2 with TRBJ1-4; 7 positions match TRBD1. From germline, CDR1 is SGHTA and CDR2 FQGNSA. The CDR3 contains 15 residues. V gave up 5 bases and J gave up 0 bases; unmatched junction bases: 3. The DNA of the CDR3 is TGTGCCAGCAGCAACAGGGGCTCAACTAATGAAAAACTGTTTTTT. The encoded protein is CASSNRGSTNEKLFF. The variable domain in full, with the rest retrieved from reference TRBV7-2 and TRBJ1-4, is GAGVSQSPSNKVTEKGKDVELRCDPISGHTALYWYRQSLGQGLEFLIYFQGNSAPDKSGLPSDRFSAERTGGSVSTLTIQRTQQEDSAVYLCASSNRGSTNEKLFFGSGTQLSVL.

CDR3 region: CASSPSPGVDTQYF. CDR3 bases: TGCGCCAGCAGCCCTAGTCCGGGAGTAGATACGCAGTATTTT. The genes are TRBV4-3 and TRBJ2-3; possible D gene TRBD2, 6 bases. This CDR3 comprises 14 residues. Trimming removed 4 bases at V and 5 bases at J, with 13 bases between. CDR1 is LGHNA and CDR2 is YSLEER in the germline V gene.

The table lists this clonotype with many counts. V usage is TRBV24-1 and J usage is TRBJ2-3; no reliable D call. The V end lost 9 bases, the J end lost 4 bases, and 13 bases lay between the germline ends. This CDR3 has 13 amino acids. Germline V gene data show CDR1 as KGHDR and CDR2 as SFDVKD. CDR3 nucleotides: TGTGCCACCGGCCCCTCAGGCTCAGATACGCAGTATTTT. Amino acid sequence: CATGPSGSDTQYF.

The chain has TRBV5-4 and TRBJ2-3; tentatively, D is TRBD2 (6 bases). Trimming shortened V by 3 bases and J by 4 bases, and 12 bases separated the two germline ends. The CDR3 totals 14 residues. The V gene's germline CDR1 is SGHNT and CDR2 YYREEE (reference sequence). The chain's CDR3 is CASSSGLLADTQYF. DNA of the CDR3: TGTGCCAGCAGCTCGGGACTCCTCGCAGATACGCAGTATTTT.

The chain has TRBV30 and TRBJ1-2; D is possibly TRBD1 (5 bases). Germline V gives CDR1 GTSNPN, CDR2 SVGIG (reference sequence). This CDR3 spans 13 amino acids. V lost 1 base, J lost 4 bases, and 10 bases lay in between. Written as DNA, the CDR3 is TGTGCCTGGAGTGCCGGGGGTTCCTATGGCTACACCTTC. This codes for CAWSAGGSYGYTF.

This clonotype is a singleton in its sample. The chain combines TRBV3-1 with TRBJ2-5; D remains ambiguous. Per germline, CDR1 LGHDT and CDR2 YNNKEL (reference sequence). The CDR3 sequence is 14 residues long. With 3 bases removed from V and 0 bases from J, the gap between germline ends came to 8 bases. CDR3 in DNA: TGTGCCAGCAGCCATTCCCGTTACCAAGAGACCCAGTACTTC. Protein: CASSHSRYQETQYF.

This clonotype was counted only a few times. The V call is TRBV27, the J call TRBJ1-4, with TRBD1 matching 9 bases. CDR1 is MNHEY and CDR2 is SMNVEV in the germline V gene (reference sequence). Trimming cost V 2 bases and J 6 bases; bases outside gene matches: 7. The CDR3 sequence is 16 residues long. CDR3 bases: TGTGCCAGCAGTTTAGGGACAGGGCTTCTGGATGAAAAACTGTTTTTT. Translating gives CASSLGTGLLDEKLFF.

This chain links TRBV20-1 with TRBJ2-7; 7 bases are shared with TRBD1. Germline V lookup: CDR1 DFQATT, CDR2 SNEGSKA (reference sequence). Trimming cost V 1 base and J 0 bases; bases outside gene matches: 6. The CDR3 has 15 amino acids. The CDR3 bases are TGCAGTGCTAGAGGACTGACAGGGAGCTCCTACGAGCAGTACTTC. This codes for CSARGLTGSSYEQYF.

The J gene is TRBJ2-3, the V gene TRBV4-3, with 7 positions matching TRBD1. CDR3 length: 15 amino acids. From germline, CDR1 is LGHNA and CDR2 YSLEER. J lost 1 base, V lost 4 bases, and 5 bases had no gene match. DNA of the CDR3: TGCGCCAGCAGCCTTGGGACAGCCCGCACAGATACGCAGTATTTT. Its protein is CASSLGTARTDTQYF.

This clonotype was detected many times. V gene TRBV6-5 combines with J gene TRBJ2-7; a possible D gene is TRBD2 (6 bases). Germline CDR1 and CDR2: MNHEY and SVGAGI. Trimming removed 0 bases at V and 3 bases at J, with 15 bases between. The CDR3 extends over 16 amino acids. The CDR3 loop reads CASSYSIRGDLYEQYF. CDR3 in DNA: TGTGCCAGCAGTTACTCGATTCGCGGGGACCTCTACGAGCAGTACTTC.

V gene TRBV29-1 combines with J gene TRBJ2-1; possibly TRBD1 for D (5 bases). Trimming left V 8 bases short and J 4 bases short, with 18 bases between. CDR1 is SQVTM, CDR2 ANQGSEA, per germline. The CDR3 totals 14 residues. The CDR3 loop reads CSSQGSGRYNEQFF. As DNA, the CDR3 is TGCAGCTCCCAGGGCTCGGGCAGATACAATGAGCAGTTCTTC.

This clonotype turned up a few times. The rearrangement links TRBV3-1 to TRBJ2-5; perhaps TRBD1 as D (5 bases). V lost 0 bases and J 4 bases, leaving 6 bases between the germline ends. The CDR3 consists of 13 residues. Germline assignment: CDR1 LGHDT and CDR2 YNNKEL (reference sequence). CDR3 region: CASSQDGAETQYF. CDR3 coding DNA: TGTGCCAGCAGCCAAGATGGGGCAGAGACCCAGTACTTC.

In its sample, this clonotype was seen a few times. The CDR3 DNA reads TGTGCCAGCAGCCCCTCGGGGGGAGCTGAGACCCAGTACTTC. Protein sequence: CASSPSGGAETQYF. The V call is TRBV7-9, the J call TRBJ2-5; 7 bases are shared with TRBD2. V lost 5 bases, J lost 5 bases, and 8 bases stayed unmatched. The CDR3 totals 14 residues. Germline assignment: CDR1 SEHNR and CDR2 FQNEAQ (reference sequence).

The CDR3 here is CASSLVGLGQSPLHF. Written as DNA, the CDR3 is TGTGCCAGCAGCTTAGTGGGCCTGGGTCAATCACCCCTCCACTTT. The chain uses TRBV7-9 and TRBJ1-6; D is ambiguous. The CDR3 has 15 residues. With 1 base removed from V and 10 bases from J, the gap between germline ends came to 14 bases. CDR1 and CDR2 (germline): SEHNR, FQNEAQ (reference sequence).

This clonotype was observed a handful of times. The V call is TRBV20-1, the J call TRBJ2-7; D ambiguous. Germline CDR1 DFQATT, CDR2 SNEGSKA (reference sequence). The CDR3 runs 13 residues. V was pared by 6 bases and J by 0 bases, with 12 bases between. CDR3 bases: TGCAGTGCGACGGACGAATCCTCCTACGAGCAGTACTTC. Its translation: CSATDESSYEQYF.